This T cell receptor (beta chain) was captured by sequencing in a study of Ad26.COV2.S vaccination and SARS-CoV-2 variants. TCRdb's table, derived via immunoSEQ multiplex PCR, lists solely in-frame clones and lacks some. The sample includes about 440,000 clones, roughly 87% of them seen just once. Indicated treatment: 15 to 20 received Ad26.COV2.S at low or high dose, single or two shots; roughly five received placebo; per-sample allocation not given. Specimen acquisition occurred on day 63 following the initial vaccine or placebo injection. V lost 3 bases, J lost 6 bases, and 14 bases stayed unmatched. The germline CDR1 and CDR2 sequences are SNHLY and FYNNEI. This CDR3 is 18 amino acids long. This clone appeared a single time.

The rearrangement uses TRBV2 and TRBJ2-1; 10 positions match TRBD2. The source was peripheral blood, collected in a trial of Ad26.COV2.S vaccine versus placebo. The clonotype comes from a person aged 18 to 59 who received the Ad26.COV2.S COVID-19 vaccine or a placebo. CDR3 bases: TGTGCCAGCAGTGACATCTTAGCGGGAGGTTTCTCAAGCAATGAGCAGTTCTTC. This encodes CASSDILAGGFSSNEQFF.